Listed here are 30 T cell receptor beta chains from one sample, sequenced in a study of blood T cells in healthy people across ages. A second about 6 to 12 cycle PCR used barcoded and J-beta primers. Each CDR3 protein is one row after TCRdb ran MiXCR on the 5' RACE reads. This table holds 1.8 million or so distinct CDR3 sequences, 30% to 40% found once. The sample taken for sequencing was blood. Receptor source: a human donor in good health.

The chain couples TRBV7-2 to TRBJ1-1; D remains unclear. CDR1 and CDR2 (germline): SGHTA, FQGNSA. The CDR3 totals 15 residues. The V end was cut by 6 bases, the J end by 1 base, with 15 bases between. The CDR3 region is CASSLMRQPNTEAFF. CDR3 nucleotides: TGTGCCAGCAGTCTCATGAGGCAGCCGAACACTGAAGCTTTCTTT.

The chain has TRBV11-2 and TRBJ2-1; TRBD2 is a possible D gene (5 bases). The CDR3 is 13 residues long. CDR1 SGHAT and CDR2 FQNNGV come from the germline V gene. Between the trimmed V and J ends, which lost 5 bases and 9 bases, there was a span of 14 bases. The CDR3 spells CASSPGGYGEQFF. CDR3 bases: TGTGCCAGCAGCCCGGGCGGGTACGGTGAGCAGTTCTTC.

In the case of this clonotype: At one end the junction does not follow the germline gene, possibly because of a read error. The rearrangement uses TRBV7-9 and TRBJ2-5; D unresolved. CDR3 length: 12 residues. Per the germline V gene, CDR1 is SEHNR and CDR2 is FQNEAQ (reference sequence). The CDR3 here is CANSFSKETQYF. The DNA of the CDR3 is TGTGCCAACAGCTTCTCGAAAGAGACCCAGTACTTC.

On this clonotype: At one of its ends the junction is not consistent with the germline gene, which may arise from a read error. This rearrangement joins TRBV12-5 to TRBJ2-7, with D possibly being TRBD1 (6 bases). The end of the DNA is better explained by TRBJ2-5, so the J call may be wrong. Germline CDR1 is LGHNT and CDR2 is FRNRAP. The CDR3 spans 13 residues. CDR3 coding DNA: TGTGCCAGTGGCCCGCAGGGGCAAGAGACCCAGTACTTC. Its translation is CASGPQGQETQYF.

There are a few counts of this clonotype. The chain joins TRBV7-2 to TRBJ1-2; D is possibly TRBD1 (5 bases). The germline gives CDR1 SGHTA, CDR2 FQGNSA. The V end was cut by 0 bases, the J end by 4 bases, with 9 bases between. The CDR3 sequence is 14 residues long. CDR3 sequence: CASSLAQGPYGYTF. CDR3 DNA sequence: TGTGCCAGCAGCTTAGCGCAGGGACCCTATGGCTACACCTTC.

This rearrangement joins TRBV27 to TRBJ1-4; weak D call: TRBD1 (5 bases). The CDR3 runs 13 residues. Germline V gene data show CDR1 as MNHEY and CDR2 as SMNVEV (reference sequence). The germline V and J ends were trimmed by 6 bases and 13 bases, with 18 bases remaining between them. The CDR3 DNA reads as TGTGCCAGCAGACCTTCAGGGATCGGAAGACTGTTTTTT. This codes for CASRPSGIGRLFF.

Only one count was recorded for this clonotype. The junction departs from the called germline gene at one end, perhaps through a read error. CDR3 region: CSVEKQGRPYERYF. The CDR3 region has the DNA TGCAGCGTTGAGAAACAGGGGAGACCCTACGAGCGGTACTTC. The chain has TRBV29-1 and TRBJ2-7; TRBD1 matches 7 bases. Germline values: CDR1 SQVTM, CDR2 ANQGSEA. This CDR3 spans 14 amino acids.

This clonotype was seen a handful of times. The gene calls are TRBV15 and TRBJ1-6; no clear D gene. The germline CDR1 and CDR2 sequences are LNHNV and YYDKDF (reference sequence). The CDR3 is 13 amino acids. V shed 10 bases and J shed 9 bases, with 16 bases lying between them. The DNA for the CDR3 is TGTGCCATCAGAGGCGATTACGGTTCACCCCTCCACTTT. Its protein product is CAIRGDYGSPLHF.

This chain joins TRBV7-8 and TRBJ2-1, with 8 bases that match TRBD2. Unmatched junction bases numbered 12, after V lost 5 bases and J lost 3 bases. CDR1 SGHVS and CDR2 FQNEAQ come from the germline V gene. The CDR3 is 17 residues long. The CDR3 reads CASSPRVGLADYNEQFF. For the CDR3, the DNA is TGTGCCAGCAGCCCACGAGTCGGACTAGCTGACTACAATGAGCAGTTCTTC. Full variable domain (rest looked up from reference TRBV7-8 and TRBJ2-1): GAGVSQSPRYKVAKRGQDVALRCDPISGHVSLFWYQQALGQGPEFLTYFQNEAQLDKSGLPSDRFFAERPEGSVSTLKIQRTQQEDSAVYLCASSPRVGLADYNEQFFGPGTRLTVL.

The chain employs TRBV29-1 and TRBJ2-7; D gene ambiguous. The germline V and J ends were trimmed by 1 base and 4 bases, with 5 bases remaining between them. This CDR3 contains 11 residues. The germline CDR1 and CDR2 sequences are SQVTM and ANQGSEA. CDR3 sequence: CSVEGQYEQYF. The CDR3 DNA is TGCAGCGTTGAAGGACAATACGAGCAGTACTTC.

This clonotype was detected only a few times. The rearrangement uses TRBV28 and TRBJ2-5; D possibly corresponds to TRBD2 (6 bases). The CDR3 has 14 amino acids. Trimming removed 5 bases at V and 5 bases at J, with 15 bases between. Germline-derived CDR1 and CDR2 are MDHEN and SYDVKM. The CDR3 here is CASSLDGAGETQYF. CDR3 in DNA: TGTGCCAGCAGTCTAGACGGGGCGGGGGAGACCCAGTACTTC.

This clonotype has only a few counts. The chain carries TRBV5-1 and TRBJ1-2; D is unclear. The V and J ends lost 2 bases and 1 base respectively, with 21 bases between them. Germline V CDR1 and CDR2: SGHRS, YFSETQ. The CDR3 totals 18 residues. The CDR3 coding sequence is TGCGCCAGCAGCTTAGAGCGGCATAGGGATCCCAGTAACTATGGCTACACCTTC. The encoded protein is CASSLERHRDPSNYGYTF.

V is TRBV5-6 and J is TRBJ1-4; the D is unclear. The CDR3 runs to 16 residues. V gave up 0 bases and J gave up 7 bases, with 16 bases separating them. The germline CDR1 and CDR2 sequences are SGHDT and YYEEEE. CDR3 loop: CASSLDGLGSFEKLFF. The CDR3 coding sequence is TGTGCCAGCAGCTTGGATGGTTTGGGGTCGTTTGAAAAACTGTTTTTT.

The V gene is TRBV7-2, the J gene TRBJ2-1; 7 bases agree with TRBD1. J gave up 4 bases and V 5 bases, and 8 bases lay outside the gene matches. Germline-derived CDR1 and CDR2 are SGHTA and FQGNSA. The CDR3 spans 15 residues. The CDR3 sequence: CASSTGTEGYNEQFF. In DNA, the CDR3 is TGTGCCAGCAGCACCGGGACAGAGGGTTACAATGAGCAGTTCTTC.

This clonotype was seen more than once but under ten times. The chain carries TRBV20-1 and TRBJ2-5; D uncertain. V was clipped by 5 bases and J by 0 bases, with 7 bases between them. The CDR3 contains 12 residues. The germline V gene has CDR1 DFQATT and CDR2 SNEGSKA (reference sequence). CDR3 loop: CSAFQYQETQYF. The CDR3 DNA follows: TGCAGTGCTTTCCAGTACCAAGAGACCCAGTACTTC.

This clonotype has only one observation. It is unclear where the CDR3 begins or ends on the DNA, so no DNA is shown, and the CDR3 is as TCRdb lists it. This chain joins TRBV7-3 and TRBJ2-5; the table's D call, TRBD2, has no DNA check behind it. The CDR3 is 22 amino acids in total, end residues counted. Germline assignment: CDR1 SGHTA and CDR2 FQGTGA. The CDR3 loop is CASSLMGGGGSPLHFGNGTQYF.

CDR3 DNA sequence: TGTGCCAGCACCCCGGCAGGGGAGGTTCAGCCCCAGCATTTT. It is translated as CASTPAGEVQPQHF. The V call is TRBV2, the J call TRBJ1-5; D might be TRBD1 (6 bases). CDR3 length equals 14 residues. The germline V gene encodes CDR1 SNHLY and CDR2 FYNNEI. The V end was cut by 7 bases, the J end by 6 bases, with 16 bases between. Combining the CDR3 with reference TRBV2 and TRBJ1-5 gives the whole variable domain EPEVTQTPSHQVTQMGQEVILRCVPISNHLYFYWYRQILGQKVEFLVSFYNNEISEKSEIFDDQFSVERPDGSNFTLKIRSTKLEDSAMYFCASTPAGEVQPQHFGDGTRLSIL.

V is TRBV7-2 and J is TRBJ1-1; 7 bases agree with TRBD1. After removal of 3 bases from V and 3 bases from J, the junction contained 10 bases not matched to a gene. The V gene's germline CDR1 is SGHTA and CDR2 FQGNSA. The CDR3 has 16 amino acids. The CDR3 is CASSFKPRDRYTEAFF. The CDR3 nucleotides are TGTGCCAGCAGCTTCAAGCCCCGGGACAGATACACTGAAGCTTTCTTT.

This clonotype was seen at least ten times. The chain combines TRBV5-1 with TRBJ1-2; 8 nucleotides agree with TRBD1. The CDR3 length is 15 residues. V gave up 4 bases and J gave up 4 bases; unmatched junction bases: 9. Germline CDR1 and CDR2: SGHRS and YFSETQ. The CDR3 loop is CASSPGQGVGYGYTF. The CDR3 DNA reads TGCGCCAGCAGCCCCGGACAGGGCGTTGGCTATGGCTACACCTTC.

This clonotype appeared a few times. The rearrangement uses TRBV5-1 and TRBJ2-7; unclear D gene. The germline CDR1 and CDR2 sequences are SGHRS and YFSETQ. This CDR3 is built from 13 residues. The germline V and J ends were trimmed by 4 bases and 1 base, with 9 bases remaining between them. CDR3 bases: TGCGCCAGCAGCGTGGTGCCTTCCTACGAGCAGTACTTC. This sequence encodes CASSVVPSYEQYF.

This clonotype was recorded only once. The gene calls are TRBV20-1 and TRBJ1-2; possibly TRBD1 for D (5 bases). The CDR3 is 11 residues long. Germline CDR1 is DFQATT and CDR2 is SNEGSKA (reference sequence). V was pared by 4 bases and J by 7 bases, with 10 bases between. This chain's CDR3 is CSAIGVGGYTF. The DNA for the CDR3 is TGCAGTGCTATAGGGGTGGGTGGCTACACCTTC.

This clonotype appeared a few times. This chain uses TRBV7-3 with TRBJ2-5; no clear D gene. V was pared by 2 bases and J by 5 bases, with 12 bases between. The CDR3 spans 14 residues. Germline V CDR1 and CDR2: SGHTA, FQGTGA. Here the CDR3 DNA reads TGTGCCAGCAGCTTAGACTCAGCCCCCGAGACCCAGTACTTC. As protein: CASSLDSAPETQYF.

As DNA, the CDR3 is TGTGCCACCCAAGATGTGGGGGGCCGTACGCAGTATTTT. It is translated as CATQDVGGRTQYF. The chain joins TRBV12-3 or TRBV12-4 to TRBJ2-3, with D possibly being TRBD1 or TRBD2 (6 bases each). The CDR3 is made up of 13 amino acids. V was trimmed by 10 bases and J by 8 bases, leaving 19 bases between them.

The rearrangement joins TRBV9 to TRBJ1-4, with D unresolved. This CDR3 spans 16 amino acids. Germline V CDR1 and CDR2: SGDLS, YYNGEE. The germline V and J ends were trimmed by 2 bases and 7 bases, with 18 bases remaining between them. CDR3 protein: CASSVGPASTGEKLFF. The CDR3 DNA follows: TGTGCCAGCAGCGTCGGGCCCGCATCAACTGGTGAAAAACTGTTTTTT.

The CDR3 reads CASSLVRGTDQPQHF. For the CDR3, the DNA is TGTGCCAGCAGCTTGGTCAGGGGGACGGATCAGCCCCAGCATTTT. V and J are TRBV7-2 and TRBJ1-5; 7 nucleotides agree with TRBD1. This CDR3 spans 15 amino acids. Germline values: CDR1 SGHTA, CDR2 FQGNSA. The junction had 7 bases not matched to a gene; V was cut back by 3 bases and J by 5 bases.

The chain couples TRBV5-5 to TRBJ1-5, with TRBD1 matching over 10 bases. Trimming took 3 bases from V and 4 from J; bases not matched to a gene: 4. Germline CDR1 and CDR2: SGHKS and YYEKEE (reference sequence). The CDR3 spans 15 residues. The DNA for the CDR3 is TGTGCCAGCAGCTCGACAGGGGGCTTAAATCAGCCCCAGCATTTT. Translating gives CASSSTGGLNQPQHF.

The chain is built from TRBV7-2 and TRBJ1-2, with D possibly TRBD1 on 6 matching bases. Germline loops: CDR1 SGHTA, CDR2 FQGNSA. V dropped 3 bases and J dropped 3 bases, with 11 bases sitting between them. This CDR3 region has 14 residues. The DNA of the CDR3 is TGTGCCAGCAGCTTCTACAGGGAGGACTATGGCTACACCTTC. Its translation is CASSFYREDYGYTF.

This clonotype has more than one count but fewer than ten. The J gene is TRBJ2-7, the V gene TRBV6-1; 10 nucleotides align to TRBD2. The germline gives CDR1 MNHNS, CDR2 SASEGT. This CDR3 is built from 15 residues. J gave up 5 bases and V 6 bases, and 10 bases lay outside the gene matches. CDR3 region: CASSRGLAVSNEQYF. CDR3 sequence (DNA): TGTGCCAGCAGCCGCGGACTAGCGGTTTCGAACGAGCAGTACTTC.

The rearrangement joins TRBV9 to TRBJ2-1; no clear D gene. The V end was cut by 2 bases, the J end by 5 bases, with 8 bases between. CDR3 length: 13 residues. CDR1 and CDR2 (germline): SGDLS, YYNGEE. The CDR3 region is CASSVSLDNEQFF. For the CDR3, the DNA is TGTGCCAGCAGCGTGAGTCTTGACAATGAGCAGTTCTTC.

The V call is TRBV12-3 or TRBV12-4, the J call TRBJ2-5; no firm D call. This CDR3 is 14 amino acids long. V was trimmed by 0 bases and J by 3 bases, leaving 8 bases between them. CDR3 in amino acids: CASSLALVEETQYF. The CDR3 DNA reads TGTGCCAGCAGTTTAGCGCTGGTGGAAGAGACCCAGTACTTC.